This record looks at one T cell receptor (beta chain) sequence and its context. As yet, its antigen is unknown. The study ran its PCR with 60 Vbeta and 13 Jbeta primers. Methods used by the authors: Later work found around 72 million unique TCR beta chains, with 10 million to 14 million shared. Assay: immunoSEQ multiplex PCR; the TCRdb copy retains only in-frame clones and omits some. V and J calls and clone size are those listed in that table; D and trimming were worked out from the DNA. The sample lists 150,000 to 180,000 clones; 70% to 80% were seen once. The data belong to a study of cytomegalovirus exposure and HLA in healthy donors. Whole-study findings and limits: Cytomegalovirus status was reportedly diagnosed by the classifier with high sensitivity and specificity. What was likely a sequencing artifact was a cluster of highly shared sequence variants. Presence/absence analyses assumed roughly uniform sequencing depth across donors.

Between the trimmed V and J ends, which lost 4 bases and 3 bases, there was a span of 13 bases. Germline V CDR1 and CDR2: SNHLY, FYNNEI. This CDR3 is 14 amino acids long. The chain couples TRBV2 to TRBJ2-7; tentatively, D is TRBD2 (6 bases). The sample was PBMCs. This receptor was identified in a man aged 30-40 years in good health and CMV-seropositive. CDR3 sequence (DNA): TGTGCCAGCAGTGTAGGGACTGAATTCTACGAGCAGTACTTC. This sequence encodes CASSVGTEFYEQYF.